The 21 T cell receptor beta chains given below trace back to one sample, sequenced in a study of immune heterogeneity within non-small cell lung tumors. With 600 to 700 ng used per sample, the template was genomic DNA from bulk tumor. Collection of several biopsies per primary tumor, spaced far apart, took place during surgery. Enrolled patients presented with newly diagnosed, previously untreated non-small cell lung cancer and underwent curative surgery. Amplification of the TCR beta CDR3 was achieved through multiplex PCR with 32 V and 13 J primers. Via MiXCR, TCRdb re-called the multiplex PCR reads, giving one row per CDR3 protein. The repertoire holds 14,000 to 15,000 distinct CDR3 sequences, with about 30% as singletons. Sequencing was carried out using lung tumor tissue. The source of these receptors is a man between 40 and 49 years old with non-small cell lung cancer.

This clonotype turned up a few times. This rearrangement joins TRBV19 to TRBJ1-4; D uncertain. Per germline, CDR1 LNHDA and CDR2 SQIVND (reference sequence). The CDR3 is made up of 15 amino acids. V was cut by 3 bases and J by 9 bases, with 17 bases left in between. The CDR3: CASSIPPPGGQKLFF. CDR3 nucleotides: TGTGCCAGTAGTATCCCCCCCCCCGGCGGACAAAAACTGTTTTTT. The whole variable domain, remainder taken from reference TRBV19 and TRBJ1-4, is DGGITQSPKYLFRKEGQNVTLSCEQNLNHDAMYWYRQDPGQGLRLIYYSQIVNDFQKGDIAEGYSVSREKKESFPLTVTSAQKNPTAFYLCASSIPPPGGQKLFFGSGTQLSVL.

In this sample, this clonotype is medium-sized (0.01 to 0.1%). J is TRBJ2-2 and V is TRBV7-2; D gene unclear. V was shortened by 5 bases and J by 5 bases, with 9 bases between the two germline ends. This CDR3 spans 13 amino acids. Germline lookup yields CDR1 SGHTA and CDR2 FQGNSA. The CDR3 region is CASSPEVTGELFF. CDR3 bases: TGTGCCAGCAGCCCTGAGGTGACCGGGGAGCTGTTTTTT.

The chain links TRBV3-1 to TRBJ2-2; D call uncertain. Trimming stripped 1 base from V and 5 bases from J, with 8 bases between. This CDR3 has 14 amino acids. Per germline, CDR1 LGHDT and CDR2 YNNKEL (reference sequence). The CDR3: CASSQGQLTGELFF. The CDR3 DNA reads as TGTGCCAGCAGCCAAGGACAATTAACCGGGGAGCTGTTTTTT.

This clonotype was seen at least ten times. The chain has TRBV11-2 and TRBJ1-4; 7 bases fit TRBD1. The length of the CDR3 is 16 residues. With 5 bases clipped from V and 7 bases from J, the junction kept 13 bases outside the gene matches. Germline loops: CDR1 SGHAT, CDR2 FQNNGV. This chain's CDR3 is CASSAGGGASGEKLFF. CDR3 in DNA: TGTGCCAGCAGCGCAGGGGGTGGGGCATCCGGTGAAAAACTGTTTTTT.

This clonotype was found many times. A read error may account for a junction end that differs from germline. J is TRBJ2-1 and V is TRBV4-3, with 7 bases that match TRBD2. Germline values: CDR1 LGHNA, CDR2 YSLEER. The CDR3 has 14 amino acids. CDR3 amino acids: CASSQDIGTTPLDF. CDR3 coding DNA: TGCGCCAGCAGCCAAGATATCGGGACTACGCCTCTAGACTTC.

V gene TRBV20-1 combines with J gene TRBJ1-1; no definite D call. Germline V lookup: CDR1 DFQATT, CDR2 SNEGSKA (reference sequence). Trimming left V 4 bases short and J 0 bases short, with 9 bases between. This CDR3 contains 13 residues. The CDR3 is CSANGRLNTEAFF. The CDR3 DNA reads TGCAGTGCTAACGGCAGACTGAACACTGAAGCTTTCTTT.

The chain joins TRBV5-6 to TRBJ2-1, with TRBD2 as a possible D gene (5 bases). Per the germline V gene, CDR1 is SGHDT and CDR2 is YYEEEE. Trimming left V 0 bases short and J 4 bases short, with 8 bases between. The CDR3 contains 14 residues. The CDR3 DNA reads TGTGCCAGCAGCTTGGTCAGCGGTTACAATGAGCAGTTCTTC. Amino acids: CASSLVSGYNEQFF.

This chain's CDR3 is CASSAEPKGGNYEQYF. CDR3 in DNA: TGTGCCAGCAGCGCCGAACCGAAAGGGGGGAACTACGAGCAGTACTTC. The rearrangement uses TRBV5-4 and TRBJ2-7; perhaps D is TRBD1 or TRBD2 (6 bases each). The CDR3 sequence is 16 residues long. Trimming pared 4 bases from V and 3 bases from J, leaving 20 bases between. In germline, CDR1 is SGHNT, CDR2 YYREEE (reference sequence).

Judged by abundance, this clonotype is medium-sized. The CDR3 coding sequence is TGTGCCAGCAGCTTAGTAGGCAGGGGGTTGGGAGCTGATGGCTACACCTTC. It encodes CASSLVGRGLGADGYTF. The chain links TRBV7-2 to TRBJ1-2; 7 bases match TRBD1. CDR3 size: 17 residues. With 1 base clipped from V and 6 bases from J, the junction kept 14 bases outside the gene matches. Germline assignment: CDR1 SGHTA and CDR2 FQGNSA. The complete variable domain, with remaining parts taken from reference TRBV7-2 and TRBJ1-2, reads GAGVSQSPSNKVTEKGKDVELRCDPISGHTALYWYRQSLGQGLEFLIYFQGNSAPDKSGLPSDRFSAERTGGSVSTLTIQRTQQEDSAVYLCASSLVGRGLGADGYTFGSGTRLTVV.

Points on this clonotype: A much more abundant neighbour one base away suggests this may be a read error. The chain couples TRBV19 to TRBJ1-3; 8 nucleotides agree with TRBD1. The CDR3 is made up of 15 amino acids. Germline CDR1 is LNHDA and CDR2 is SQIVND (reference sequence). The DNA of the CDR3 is TGTGCCAGTCGTATCCCGACAGGGGCTGGAAACACCATATATTTT. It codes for CASRIPTGAGNTIYF.

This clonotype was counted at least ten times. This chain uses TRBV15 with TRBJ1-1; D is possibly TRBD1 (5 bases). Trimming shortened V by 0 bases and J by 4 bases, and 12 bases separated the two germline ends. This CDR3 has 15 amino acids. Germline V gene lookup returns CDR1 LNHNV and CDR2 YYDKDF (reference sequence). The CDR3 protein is CATSRDPGRATEAFF. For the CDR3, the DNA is TGTGCCACCAGCAGAGACCCGGGGCGGGCCACTGAAGCTTTCTTT.

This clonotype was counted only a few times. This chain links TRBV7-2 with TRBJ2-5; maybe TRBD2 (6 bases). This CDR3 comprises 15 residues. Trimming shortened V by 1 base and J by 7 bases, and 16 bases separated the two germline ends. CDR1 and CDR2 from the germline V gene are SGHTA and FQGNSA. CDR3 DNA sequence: TGTGCCAGCAGCTTAGGAGGCTACGGGCGGGGGACCCAGTACTTC. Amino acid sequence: CASSLGGYGRGTQYF.

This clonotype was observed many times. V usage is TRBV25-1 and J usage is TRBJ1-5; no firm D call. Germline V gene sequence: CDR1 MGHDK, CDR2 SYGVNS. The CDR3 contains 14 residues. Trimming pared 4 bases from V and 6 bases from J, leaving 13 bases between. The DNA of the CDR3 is TGTGCCAGCAGTGCTGGGGTAGCGGGTCAGCCCCAGCATTTT. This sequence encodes CASSAGVAGQPQHF.

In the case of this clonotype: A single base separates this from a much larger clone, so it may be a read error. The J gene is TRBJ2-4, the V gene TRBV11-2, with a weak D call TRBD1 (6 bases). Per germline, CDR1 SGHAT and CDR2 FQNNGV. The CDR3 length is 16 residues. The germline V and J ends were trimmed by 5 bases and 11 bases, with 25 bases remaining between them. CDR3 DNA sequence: TGTGCCAGCAGCCAGAGGGGCCGGAGTCCCCCAGGGGTTCAGTACTTC. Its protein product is CASSQRGRSPPGVQYF. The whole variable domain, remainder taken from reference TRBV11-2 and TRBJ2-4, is EAGVAQSPRYKIIEKRQSVAFWCNPISGHATLYWYQQILGQGPKLLIQFQNNGVVDDSQLPKDRFSAERLKGVDSTLKIQPAKLEDSAVYLCASSQRGRSPPGVQYFGAGTRLSVL.

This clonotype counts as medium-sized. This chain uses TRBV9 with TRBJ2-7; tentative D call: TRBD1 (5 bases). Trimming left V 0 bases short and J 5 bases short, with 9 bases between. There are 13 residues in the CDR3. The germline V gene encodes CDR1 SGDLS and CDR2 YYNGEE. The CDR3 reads CASSVDPGNEQYF. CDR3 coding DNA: TGTGCCAGCAGCGTAGACCCAGGGAACGAGCAGTACTTC.

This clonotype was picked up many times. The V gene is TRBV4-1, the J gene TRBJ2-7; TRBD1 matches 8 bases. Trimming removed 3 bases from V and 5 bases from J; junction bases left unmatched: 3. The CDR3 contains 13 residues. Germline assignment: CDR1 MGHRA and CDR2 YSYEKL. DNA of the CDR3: TGCGCCAGCAGCCACTCGGACAGGGACGAGCAGTACTTC. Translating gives CASSHSDRDEQYF.

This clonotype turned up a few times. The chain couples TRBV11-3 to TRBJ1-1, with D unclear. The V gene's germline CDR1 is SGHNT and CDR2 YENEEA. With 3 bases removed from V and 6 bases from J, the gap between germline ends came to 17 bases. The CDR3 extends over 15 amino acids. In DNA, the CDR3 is TGTGCCAGCAGCTTCGTATACCAGAGGTCGGCTGAAGCTTTCTTT. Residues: CASSFVYQRSAEAFF.

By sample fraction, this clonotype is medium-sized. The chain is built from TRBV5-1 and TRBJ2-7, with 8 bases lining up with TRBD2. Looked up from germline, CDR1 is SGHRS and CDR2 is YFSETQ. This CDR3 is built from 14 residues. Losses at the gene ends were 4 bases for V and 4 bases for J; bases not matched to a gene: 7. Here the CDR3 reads CASSQSGRFYEQYF. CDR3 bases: TGCGCCAGCAGCCAGAGCGGGAGATTTTACGAGCAGTACTTC.

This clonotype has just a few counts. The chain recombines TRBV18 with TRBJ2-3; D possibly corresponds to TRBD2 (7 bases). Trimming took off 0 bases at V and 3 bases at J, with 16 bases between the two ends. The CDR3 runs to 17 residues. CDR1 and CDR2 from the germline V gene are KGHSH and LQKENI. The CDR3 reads CASSPPGRGRLTDTQYF. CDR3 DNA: TGTGCCAGCTCACCACCCGGGCGGGGGCGTCTTACAGATACGCAGTATTTT.

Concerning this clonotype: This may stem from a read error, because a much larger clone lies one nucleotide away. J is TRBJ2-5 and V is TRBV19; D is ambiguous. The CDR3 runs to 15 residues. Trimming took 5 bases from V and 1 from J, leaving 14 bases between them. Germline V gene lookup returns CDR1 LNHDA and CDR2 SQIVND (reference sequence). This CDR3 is CASSGTSGAQETQYF. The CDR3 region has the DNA TGTGCCAGTAGTGGAACCTCGGGCGCCCAAGAGACCCAGTACTTC.

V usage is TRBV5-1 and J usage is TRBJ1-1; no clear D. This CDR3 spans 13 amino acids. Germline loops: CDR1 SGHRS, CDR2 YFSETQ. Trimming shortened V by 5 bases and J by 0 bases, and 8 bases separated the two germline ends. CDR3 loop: CASSRLMNTEAFF. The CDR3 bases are TGCGCCAGCAGTCGTCTAATGAACACTGAAGCTTTCTTT. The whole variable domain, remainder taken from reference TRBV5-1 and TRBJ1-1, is KAGVTQTPRYLIKTRGQQVTLSCSPISGHRSVSWYQQTPGQGLQFLFEYFSETQRNKGNFPGRFSGRQFSNSRSEMNVSTLELGDSALYLCASSRLMNTEAFFGQGTRLTVV.